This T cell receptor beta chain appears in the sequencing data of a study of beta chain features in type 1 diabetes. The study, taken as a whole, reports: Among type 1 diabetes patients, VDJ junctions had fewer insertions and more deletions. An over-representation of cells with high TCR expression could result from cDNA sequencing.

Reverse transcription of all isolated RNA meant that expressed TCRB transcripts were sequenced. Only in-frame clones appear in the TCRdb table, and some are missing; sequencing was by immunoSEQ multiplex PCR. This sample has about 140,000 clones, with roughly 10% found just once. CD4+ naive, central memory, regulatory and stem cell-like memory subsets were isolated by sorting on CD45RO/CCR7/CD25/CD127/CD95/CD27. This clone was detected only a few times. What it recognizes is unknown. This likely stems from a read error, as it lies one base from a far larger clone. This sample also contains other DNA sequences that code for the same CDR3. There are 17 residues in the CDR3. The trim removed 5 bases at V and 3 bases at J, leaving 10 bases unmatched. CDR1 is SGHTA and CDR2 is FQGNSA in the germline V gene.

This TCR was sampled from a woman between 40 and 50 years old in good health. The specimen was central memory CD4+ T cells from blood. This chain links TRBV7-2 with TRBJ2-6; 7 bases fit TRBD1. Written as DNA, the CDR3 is TGTGCCAGCAGCCAGCAAGACAGGGTGGATGGGGCCAACGTCCTGACTTTC. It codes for CASSQQDRVDGANVLTF.